This T cell receptor (beta chain) originates from a study of naive and memory T cell subsets. Study-wide results and limits: A few larger clonotypes appeared in naive repertoires, especially CD8, possibly memory cells re-expressing CD45RA. RNA-based TCR counts may shift with T cell activation and differentiation.

An equimolar mix of two oligonucleotides served as the beta constant-region primer for TRBC1 and TRBC2. Nested alpha and beta constant-region primers with the SP2 primer drove four PCR rounds on ligated cDNA. The cDNA 3' end received a ligated single-stranded oligonucleotide carrying the SP2 primer and a 12-nucleotide UMI. TCRdb re-derived calls from the UMI-ligation and nested PCR reads in MiXCR, one entry per CDR3 protein. The table includes 80,000 or so distinct CDR3 sequences, about 8.2% detected once. Of note for this clonotype: As yet, its antigen is unknown.

Trimming took off 1 base at V and 4 bases at J, with 11 bases between the two ends. This CDR3 is built from 16 residues. The receptor was isolated from a human donor in good health. The V gene is TRBV23-1, the J gene TRBJ2-6; D is possibly TRBD2 (6 bases). TRBV23-1 is noted as an ORF with a role that remains uncertain. Source material: naive CD8+ T cells from blood. The CDR3 DNA reads as TGCGCCAGCAGTCAATTCGGGGGTGCCGGGGCCAACGTCCTGACTTTC. It translates to CASSQFGGAGANVLTF.